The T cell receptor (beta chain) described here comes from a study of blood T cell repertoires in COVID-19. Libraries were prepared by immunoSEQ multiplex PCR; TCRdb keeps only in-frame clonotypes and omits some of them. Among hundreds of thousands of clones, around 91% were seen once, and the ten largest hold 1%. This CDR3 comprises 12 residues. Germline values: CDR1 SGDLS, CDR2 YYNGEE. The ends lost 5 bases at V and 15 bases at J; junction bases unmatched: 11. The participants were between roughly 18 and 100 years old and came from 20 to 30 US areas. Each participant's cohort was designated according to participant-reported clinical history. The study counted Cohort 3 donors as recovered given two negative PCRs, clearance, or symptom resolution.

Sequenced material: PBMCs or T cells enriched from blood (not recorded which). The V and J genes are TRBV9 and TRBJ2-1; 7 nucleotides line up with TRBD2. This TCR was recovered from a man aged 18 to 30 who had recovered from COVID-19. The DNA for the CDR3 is TGTGCCAGCAGTCTCACTAGCGACCCCCTGTTCTTC. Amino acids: CASSLTSDPLFF.